The 23 T cell receptor beta chains reported below all come from one sample, sequenced in a study of T cells in Graves' hyperthyroidism and ophthalmopathy. The investigators amplified TCR beta CDR3 regions from RNA transcripts. Researchers ran a first-round RT-PCR on the TCR CDR3 using the HTBI primer set. TCRdb re-called the multiplex PCR reads with MiXCR, one entry per CDR3 protein. The sample holds about 380,000 distinct CDR3 sequences, about 13% seen once. The material sequenced was blood. The receptors shown here come from a man between 25 and 39 years old with Graves' hyperthyroidism that later progressed to Graves' ophthalmopathy.

To note about this clonotype: Sequence at one end of the junction differs from germline and may be a read error. This chain connects TRBV20-1 to TRBJ2-1; 10 bases align to TRBD2. The length of the CDR3 is 14 residues. Germline values: CDR1 DFQATT, CDR2 SNEGSKA (reference sequence). The CDR3 nucleotides are TGCAGTGCTACTAGCGGGGGTCTCTACGATGAGCAGTTCTTC. Encoded protein: CSATSGGLYDEQFF.

There are many counts of this clonotype. The chain combines TRBV11-2 with TRBJ2-5, with D perhaps matching TRBD1 (5 bases). The CDR3 has 14 residues. The germline CDR1 and CDR2 sequences are SGHAT and FQNNGV. Between the trimmed V and J ends, which lost 2 bases and 7 bases, there was a span of 14 bases. CDR3 nucleotides: TGTGCCAGCAGCTTATGGCCAGGGAAGGGGACCCAGTACTTC. Its translation: CASSLWPGKGTQYF.

This chain links TRBV29-1 with TRBJ1-1; D is possibly TRBD1 (6 bases). Germline V gene lookup returns CDR1 SQVTM and CDR2 ANQGSEA. The CDR3 totals 15 residues. V gave up 2 bases and J gave up 0 bases, with 13 bases separating them. The CDR3 spells CSVETGASMNTEAFF. The CDR3 region has the DNA TGCAGCGTTGAAACGGGGGCCAGTATGAACACTGAAGCTTTCTTT.

This clonotype was recorded a few times. This sequence joins TRBV18 and TRBJ1-2, with D possibly TRBD1 on 5 matching bases. V was clipped by 3 bases and J by 10 bases, with 18 bases between them. There are 14 residues in the CDR3. Germline V CDR1 and CDR2: KGHSH, LQKENI. In nucleotides, the CDR3 is TGTGCCAGCTCACCGGTTAGGACACGGATTGACTACACCTTC. Translation gives CASSPVRTRIDYTF.

Many counts were recorded for this clonotype. The chain combines TRBV7-8 with TRBJ1-5, with D unclear. Germline V gives CDR1 SGHVS, CDR2 FQNEAQ. V shed 1 base and J shed 0 bases, with 7 bases lying between them. The CDR3 has 15 residues. The CDR3 nucleotides are TGTGCCAGCAGCTTAGTAGGGTTTAGCAATCAGCCCCAGCATTTT. Residues: CASSLVGFSNQPQHF.

This clonotype was counted between two and nine times. The chain couples TRBV5-4 to TRBJ1-2; TRBD1 matches at 9 bases. Germline loops: CDR1 SGHNT, CDR2 YYREEE (reference sequence). The CDR3 runs to 14 residues. V shed 4 bases, J shed 4 bases, and the junction held 5 bases outside the gene matches. DNA of the CDR3: TGTGCCAGCAGCCGACCGGGACAGGGCTATGGCTACACCTTC. It yields the protein CASSRPGQGYGYTF.

This clonotype was counted at least ten times. This chain connects TRBV3-1 to TRBJ1-2, with D uncertain. The V end lost 1 base, the J end lost 2 bases, and 5 bases lay between the germline ends. Germline loops: CDR1 LGHDT, CDR2 YNNKEL (reference sequence). The CDR3 is 13 residues long. CDR3 amino acids: CASSQVQNYGYTF. CDR3 coding DNA: TGTGCCAGCAGCCAAGTTCAAAACTATGGCTACACCTTC.

This clonotype was observed a few times. The chain combines TRBV20-1 with TRBJ1-6, with TRBD1 as a possible D gene (5 bases). Per germline, CDR1 DFQATT and CDR2 SNEGSKA (reference sequence). The CDR3 covers 14 residues. The V and J ends lost 6 bases and 8 bases respectively, with 17 bases between them. The CDR3 bases are TGCAGTGCGACGCGCCGGGACGGATATTCACCCCTCCACTTT. This translates into CSATRRDGYSPLHF.

V is TRBV6-1 and J is TRBJ2-1; 11 positions agree with TRBD2. V was clipped by 3 bases and J by 6 bases; unmatched bases: 4. Germline CDR1 is MNHNS and CDR2 is SASEGT. The CDR3 spans 15 residues. CDR3 region: CASSELAGGSNEQFF. In DNA, the CDR3 is TGTGCCAGCAGTGAGCTAGCGGGGGGATCCAATGAGCAGTTCTTC.

This clonotype was seen repeatedly, ten times or more. V usage is TRBV28 and J usage is TRBJ2-7, with D uncertain. The CDR3 totals 12 residues. Per the germline V gene, CDR1 is MDHEN and CDR2 is SYDVKM. V gave up 5 bases and J gave up 7 bases, with 12 bases separating them. The CDR3 sequence: CASSHVVREQYF. The CDR3 nucleotides read TGTGCCAGCAGTCACGTTGTACGAGAGCAGTACTTC. The entire variable domain, with the rest obtained from reference TRBV28 and TRBJ2-7, is as follows: DVKVTQSSRYLVKRTGEKVFLECVQDMDHENMFWYRQDPGLGLRLIYFSYDVKMKEKGDIPEGYSVSREKKERFSLILESASTNQTSMYLCASSHVVREQYFGPGTRLTVT.

This clonotype was detected a few times. This chain uses TRBV2 with TRBJ2-5, with TRBD2 matching over 9 bases. The germline gives CDR1 SNHLY, CDR2 FYNNEI. The CDR3 has 17 amino acids. J was trimmed by 3 bases and V by 8 bases; bases with no gene match: 16. The CDR3 sequence: CASLWRAGGPGEETQYF. Here the CDR3 DNA reads TGTGCCAGCCTCTGGAGGGCGGGGGGGCCGGGGGAAGAGACCCAGTACTTC. Full variable domain (outside the CDR3, taken from reference TRBV2 and TRBJ2-5): EPEVTQTPSHQVTQMGQEVILRCVPISNHLYFYWYRQILGQKVEFLVSFYNNEISEKSEIFDDQFSVERPDGSNFTLKIRSTKLEDSAMYFCASLWRAGGPGEETQYFGPGTRLLVL.

This chain uses TRBV20-1 with TRBJ2-7, with D possibly TRBD2 on 5 matching bases. V shed 5 bases and J shed 3 bases, with 20 bases lying between them. This CDR3 region has 15 residues. In germline, CDR1 is DFQATT, CDR2 SNEGSKA (reference sequence). The CDR3 DNA reads TGCAGTGCTCGTCGTCGGGATTCCACGAGCTACGAGCAGTACTTC. Residues: CSARRRDSTSYEQYF.

This clonotype was seen repeatedly, ten times or more. The chain carries TRBV3-1 and TRBJ1-1, with 9 bases matching TRBD1. V lost 0 bases to trimming and J lost 3 bases; unmatched junction nucleotides: 11. Per germline, CDR1 LGHDT and CDR2 YNNKEL (reference sequence). CDR3 size: 18 residues. The CDR3 region is CASSQDAPGTGYDTEAFF. The DNA of the CDR3 is TGTGCCAGCAGCCAAGATGCCCCCGGGACAGGGTATGACACTGAAGCTTTCTTT.

This clonotype appeared many times. The gene calls are TRBV7-9 and TRBJ2-7; possible D gene TRBD2, 7 bases. The CDR3 spans 13 residues. V shed 10 bases and J shed 2 bases, with 15 bases lying between them. The V gene's germline CDR1 is SEHNR and CDR2 FQNEAQ (reference sequence). DNA of the CDR3: TGTGCCACCGAAGGGAGGGGGACCTACGAGCAGTACTTC. Translating it yields CATEGRGTYEQYF.

The J gene is TRBJ2-7, the V gene TRBV27; D might be TRBD2 (5 bases). This CDR3 contains 14 residues. The V end was cut by 5 bases, the J end by 3 bases, with 14 bases between. Germline CDR1 MNHEY, CDR2 SMNVEV (reference sequence). CDR3 bases: TGTGCCAGCAGTCCTAGCCGCGTCGGCTACGAGCAGTACTTC. It is translated as CASSPSRVGYEQYF.

In its sample, this clonotype was seen many times. The chain recombines TRBV12-5 with TRBJ2-5; D not resolved. The V and J ends lost 0 bases and 4 bases respectively, with 18 bases between them. The CDR3 consists of 17 residues. CDR1 is LGHNT and CDR2 is FRNRAP in the germline V gene. The chain's CDR3 is CASGLVRFGRRGETQYF. In DNA form, the CDR3 reads TGTGCTAGTGGTTTGGTACGTTTTGGCAGGAGAGGAGAGACCCAGTACTTC.

This clonotype was counted between two and nine times. This chain joins TRBV6-1 and TRBJ1-5; unclear D gene. V was trimmed by 0 bases and J by 6 bases, leaving 9 bases between them. Germline lookup yields CDR1 MNHNS and CDR2 SASEGT. The length of the CDR3 is 14 residues. CDR3 residues: CASSEAGLSQPQHF. CDR3 bases: TGTGCCAGCAGTGAAGCGGGCCTTAGTCAGCCCCAGCATTTT.

Comment on this clonotype: A much more abundant neighbour one base away suggests this may be a read error. The chain uses TRBV7-9 and TRBJ2-1; the D gene is possibly TRBD2 (5 bases). Germline CDR1 and CDR2: SEHNR and FQNEAQ (reference sequence). With 7 bases removed from V and 10 bases from J, the gap between germline ends came to 20 bases. This CDR3 comprises 14 residues. CDR3 DNA: TGTGCCAGCACCCAGAAGGCTAGCCAGGAGGAGCAGTTCTTC. It specifies CASTQKASQEEQFF.

V and J are TRBV28 and TRBJ2-5; the D gene is possibly TRBD2 (5 bases). The CDR3 length is 16 residues. The V end was cut by 4 bases, the J end by 5 bases, with 20 bases between. Germline V gene sequence: CDR1 MDHEN, CDR2 SYDVKM. This CDR3 is CASSSPRAVNGETQYF. The CDR3 bases are TGTGCCAGCAGTTCACCGCGGGCCGTAAATGGGGAGACCCAGTACTTC. Filled out from reference TRBV28 and TRBJ2-5, the complete variable domain reads DVKVTQSSRYLVKRTGEKVFLECVQDMDHENMFWYRQDPGLGLRLIYFSYDVKMKEKGDIPEGYSVSREKKERFSLILESASTNQTSMYLCASSSPRAVNGETQYFGPGTRLLVL.

This clonotype has a count of ten or more. The genes are TRBV20-1 and TRBJ2-7, with 9 bases aligning to TRBD1. CDR1 and CDR2 from the germline V gene are DFQATT and SNEGSKA (reference sequence). V gave up 4 bases and J gave up 4 bases; unmatched junction bases: 8. The CDR3 runs 14 residues. CDR3 in amino acids: CSAIQGAHTYEQYF. DNA for the CDR3: TGCAGTGCTATACAGGGGGCCCACACGTACGAGCAGTACTTC.

This chain links TRBV4-1 with TRBJ2-1; 8 bases line up with TRBD2. CDR1 is MGHRA and CDR2 is YSYEKL in the germline V gene. The trim removed 3 bases at V and 2 bases at J, leaving 0 bases unmatched. The length of the CDR3 is 14 residues. Written as DNA, the CDR3 is TGCGCCAGCAGCCAGACTAGCGCCTACAATGAGCAGTTCTTC. This gives the protein CASSQTSAYNEQFF.

The table lists this clonotype with many counts. The gene calls are TRBV14 and TRBJ2-3; tentative D call: TRBD2 (6 bases). Looked up from germline, CDR1 is SGHDN and CDR2 is FVKESK. V was clipped by 4 bases and J by 6 bases, with 14 bases between them. The CDR3 contains 14 residues. CDR3 in amino acids: CASSLGLPRDTQYF. In nucleotides, the CDR3 is TGTGCCAGCAGCCTTGGACTACCAAGGGATACGCAGTATTTT.

The genes are TRBV25-1 and TRBJ1-2; D perhaps matches TRBD1 (6 bases). Deletions cut 6 bases from V and 0 bases from J, with 17 bases between. The CDR3 is made up of 16 amino acids. CDR1 is MGHDK, CDR2 SYGVNS, per germline. In DNA form, the CDR3 reads TGTGCCAGCAGCACCCTCGGGGGGCCGACTAACTATGGCTACACCTTC. Residues: CASSTLGGPTNYGYTF.